Following are 27 T cell receptor beta chains from one sample sequenced in a study of T cell responses to AZD1222 COVID-19 vaccine. Using immunoSEQ multiplex PCR, the repertoire was profiled, and TCRdb retains in-frame clones only, with some absent. The sample has about 130,000 clones, 91% seen once. This sample comprised peripheral blood, obtained 28 days after the second AZD1222 dose. The receptors were gathered from an adult who received the AZD1222 COVID-19 vaccine.

The genes are TRBV7-2 and TRBJ2-1, with D perhaps TRBD1 or TRBD2 (5 bases each). CDR1 is SGHTA and CDR2 is FQGNSA in the germline V gene. CDR3 size: 16 residues. The V gene lost 5 bases and the J gene lost 7 bases, with 21 bases spanning the gap. For the CDR3, the DNA is TGTGCCAGCAGCCCCCTCGATTCTTCATGGGGGAATGAGCAGTTCTTC. This translates into CASSPLDSSWGNEQFF. The full variable domain, completed using reference TRBV7-2 and TRBJ2-1, is GAGVSQSPSNKVTEKGKDVELRCDPISGHTALYWYRQSLGQGLEFLIYFQGNSAPDKSGLPSDRFSAERTGGSVSTLTIQRTQQEDSAVYLCASSPLDSSWGNEQFFGPGTRLTVL.

J is TRBJ2-1 and V is TRBV7-9; D is ambiguous. CDR3 length: 12 amino acids. The germline V gene has CDR1 SEHNR and CDR2 FQNEAQ (reference sequence). V was cut by 5 bases and J by 7 bases, with 9 bases left in between. The CDR3 region has the DNA TGTGCCAGCAGCCCCTCGTGGAATGAGCAGTTCTTC. This translates into CASSPSWNEQFF.

The DNA for the CDR3 is TGTGCCAGCTCACCACGGGGGGGCCAAGAGACCCAGTACTTC. It translates to CASSPRGGQETQYF. The gene calls are TRBV18 and TRBJ2-5; 7 nucleotides line up with TRBD2. Trimming removed 1 base from V and 1 base from J; junction bases left unmatched: 0. Per the germline V gene, CDR1 is KGHSH and CDR2 is LQKENI. This CDR3 is 14 amino acids long.

The genes are TRBV28 and TRBJ2-3; D ambiguous. Trimming left V 4 bases short and J 2 bases short, with 7 bases between. Germline values: CDR1 MDHEN, CDR2 SYDVKM. This CDR3 region has 13 residues. The CDR3 bases are TGTGCCAGCAGTTCGACCTCCACAGATACGCAGTATTTT. Its protein is CASSSTSTDTQYF.

The V and J genes are TRBV2 and TRBJ1-1, with no clear D. Trimming pared 5 bases from V and 7 bases from J, leaving 8 bases between. CDR3 size: 11 residues. Looked up from germline, CDR1 is SNHLY and CDR2 is FYNNEI. This CDR3 reads CASSFRSEAFF. Written as DNA, the CDR3 is TGTGCCAGCAGTTTCAGGAGTGAAGCTTTCTTT. Full variable domain (rest looked up from reference TRBV2 and TRBJ1-1): EPEVTQTPSHQVTQMGQEVILRCVPISNHLYFYWYRQILGQKVEFLVSFYNNEISEKSEIFDDQFSVERPDGSNFTLKIRSTKLEDSAMYFCASSFRSEAFFGQGTRLTVV.

In this sample, this clone turned up once. The chain employs TRBV10-2 and TRBJ1-1; D perhaps matches TRBD1 (5 bases). CDR1 and CDR2 (germline): WSHSY, SAAADI. Trimming removed 5 bases at V and 3 bases at J, with 10 bases between. The CDR3 sequence is 13 residues long. The CDR3 reads CASSIGGDTEAFF. The CDR3 DNA sequence: TGCGCCAGCAGTATCGGGGGGGACACTGAAGCTTTCTTT.

The chain employs TRBV2 and TRBJ1-4; tentative D call: TRBD1 (6 bases). Trimming removed 4 bases at V and 3 bases at J, with 18 bases between. Germline assignment: CDR1 SNHLY and CDR2 FYNNEI. The CDR3 runs 17 residues. The chain's CDR3 is CASSVGQHSSANEKLFF. The CDR3 nucleotides are TGTGCCAGCAGTGTTGGACAGCACTCAAGTGCTAATGAAAAACTGTTTTTT.

The V and J genes are TRBV24-1 and TRBJ2-2, with TRBD1 matching over 8 bases. Germline loops: CDR1 KGHDR, CDR2 SFDVKD. The junction had 4 bases not matched to a gene; V was cut back by 8 bases and J by 3 bases. The CDR3 extends over 14 amino acids. Here the CDR3 reads CATTGQGDTGELFF. In DNA form, the CDR3 reads TGTGCCACCACAGGACAGGGCGACACCGGGGAGCTGTTTTTT.

The chain recombines TRBV29-1 with TRBJ2-5; 8 bases fit TRBD2. Trimming cost V 6 bases and J 4 bases; bases outside gene matches: 7. CDR3 size: 13 residues. Germline V gene sequence: CDR1 SQVTM, CDR2 ANQGSEA. This chain's CDR3 is CSVELAAGETQYF. The CDR3 coding sequence is TGCAGCGTGGAACTAGCGGCGGGAGAGACCCAGTACTTC.

V gene TRBV10-1 combines with J gene TRBJ1-6; maybe TRBD1 (6 bases). Trimming cost V 0 bases and J 6 bases, with 9 bases left between them. This CDR3 is 15 amino acids long. Germline CDR1 reads WNHNN; CDR2 reads SYGVQD (reference sequence). The CDR3 reads CASSESGGLNSPLHF. CDR3 nucleotides: TGCGCCAGCAGTGAGTCCGGGGGCCTTAATTCACCCCTCCACTTT.

The chain recombines TRBV11-2 with TRBJ2-1; 10 nucleotides agree with TRBD1. CDR3 length: 15 residues. V gave up 3 bases and J gave up 3 bases; unmatched junction bases: 2. The germline gives CDR1 SGHAT, CDR2 FQNNGV. In nucleotides, the CDR3 is TGTGCCAGCAGCTTTGGGACAGGGGACTACAATGAGCAGTTCTTC. It translates to CASSFGTGDYNEQFF.

The gene calls are TRBV27 and TRBJ2-1, with 9 bases that match TRBD2. Trimming removed 1 base from V and 6 bases from J; junction bases left unmatched: 4. CDR1 and CDR2 from the germline V gene are MNHEY and SMNVEV (reference sequence). CDR3 length: 15 residues. This chain's CDR3 is CASSLWTSAFNEQFF. CDR3 nucleotide sequence: TGTGCCAGCAGTTTATGGACTAGCGCTTTCAATGAGCAGTTCTTC.

CDR3 in DNA: TGTGCCAGCTCCAGGACAGGGACCATTTCTGGAAACACCATATATTTT. Protein product: CASSRTGTISGNTIYF. This sequence joins TRBV2 and TRBJ1-3; TRBD1 matches at 8 bases. The CDR3 is 16 amino acids. In germline, CDR1 is SNHLY, CDR2 FYNNEI. The junction had 10 bases not matched to a gene; V was cut back by 8 bases and J by 1 base.

V is TRBV7-2 and J is TRBJ1-5; D is unresolved. The germline V and J ends were trimmed by 5 bases and 0 bases, with 8 bases remaining between them. The CDR3 covers 14 residues. Germline V gene data show CDR1 as SGHTA and CDR2 as FQGNSA. This CDR3 is CASSRRVSNQPQHF. Written as DNA, the CDR3 is TGTGCCAGCAGCCGGCGCGTTAGCAATCAGCCCCAGCATTTT.

This chain connects TRBV25-1 to TRBJ1-5, with D possibly being TRBD1 (6 bases). The CDR3 consists of 16 residues. Germline CDR1 is MGHDK and CDR2 is SYGVNS. V lost 8 bases and J lost 4, with 21 bases in between. The chain's CDR3 is CASPKAGQGTNQPQHF. The CDR3, as DNA: TGTGCCAGCCCAAAGGCGGGGCAGGGGACGAATCAGCCCCAGCATTTT.

This clone was counted a single time. V gene TRBV15 combines with J gene TRBJ2-1; TRBD1 agrees at 7 bases. Germline trimming cut 3 bases from V and 1 base from J; bases unmatched to any gene: 6. The CDR3 has 16 residues. Germline CDR1 reads LNHNV; CDR2 reads YYDKDF (reference sequence). The DNA of the CDR3 is TGTGCCACCAGCAGGGGGACGGGACAGTCCTACAATGAGCAGTTCTTC. Protein: CATSRGTGQSYNEQFF. Complete variable domain (other parts from reference TRBV15 and TRBJ2-1): DAMVIQNPRYQVTQFGKPVTLSCSQTLNHNVMYWYQQKSSQAPKLLFHYYDKDFNNEADTPDNFQSRRPNTSFCFLDIRSPGLGDTAMYLCATSRGTGQSYNEQFFGPGTRLTVL.

A note on this clone: This same CDR3 is encoded by further DNA sequences in the sample. V gene TRBV7-2 combines with J gene TRBJ1-2, with 10 bases matching TRBD1. Germline V lookup: CDR1 SGHTA, CDR2 FQGNSA. The CDR3 covers 14 residues. V shed 5 bases and J 6 bases; nucleotides not matched to a gene: 6. CDR3 coding DNA: TGTGCCAGCAGCGCGCGACAGGGGGCGCATGGCTACACCTTC. This gives the protein CASSARQGAHGYTF. The variable domain in full, completed from reference TRBV7-2 and TRBJ1-2, reads GAGVSQSPSNKVTEKGKDVELRCDPISGHTALYWYRQSLGQGLEFLIYFQGNSAPDKSGLPSDRFSAERTGGSVSTLTIQRTQQEDSAVYLCASSARQGAHGYTFGSGTRLTVV.

The rearrangement joins TRBV7-2 to TRBJ2-5; 7 nucleotides agree with TRBD2. The V gene end was trimmed by 1 base and the J gene end by 3 bases; junction bases not matched to a gene: 5. The CDR3 loop spans 15 amino acids. The V gene's germline CDR1 is SGHTA and CDR2 FQGNSA. CDR3 protein: CASSLVWGGEETQYF. The CDR3, as DNA: TGTGCCAGCAGCTTAGTCTGGGGGGGAGAAGAGACCCAGTACTTC. Using reference TRBV7-2 and TRBJ2-5 for the parts outside the CDR3, the full variable domain is GAGVSQSPSNKVTEKGKDVELRCDPISGHTALYWYRQSLGQGLEFLIYFQGNSAPDKSGLPSDRFSAERTGGSVSTLTIQRTQQEDSAVYLCASSLVWGGEETQYFGPGTRLLVL.

CDR3 amino acids: CASSSRTGAAGELFF. In DNA form, the CDR3 reads TGTGCCAGCAGCTCTCGGACGGGAGCGGCCGGGGAGCTGTTTTTT. The V gene is TRBV7-8, the J gene TRBJ2-2; TRBD2 might be the D (6 bases). Germline V gives CDR1 SGHVS, CDR2 FQNEAQ. V lost 4 bases, J lost 6 bases, and 15 bases lay in between. The CDR3 has 15 residues.

The V gene is TRBV6-5, the J gene TRBJ1-2; unclear D gene. V gave up 7 bases and J gave up 2 bases, with 14 bases separating them. The CDR3 covers 14 residues. Germline V gene sequence: CDR1 MNHEY, CDR2 SVGAGI. The CDR3 loop reads CASILGGSNYGYTF. The CDR3 bases are TGTGCCAGCATCCTAGGTGGCAGCAACTATGGCTACACCTTC.

The J gene is TRBJ1-2, the V gene TRBV7-9, with 7 bases identical to TRBD1. The CDR3 is 13 amino acids. J lost 13 bases, V lost 5 bases, and 13 bases had no gene match. CDR1 and CDR2 from the germline V gene are SEHNR and FQNEAQ (reference sequence). This chain's CDR3 is CASSNRDSESVTF. As DNA, the CDR3 is TGTGCCAGCAGCAATAGGGACAGCGAGAGCGTCACCTTC.

This chain links TRBV10-3 with TRBJ2-7; the D gene could be TRBD1 or TRBD2 (5 bases each). V shed 4 bases and J shed 6 bases, with 7 bases lying between them. The germline gives CDR1 ENHRY, CDR2 SYGVKD. The CDR3 covers 11 residues. CDR3 residues: CAISARGEQYF. In DNA, the CDR3 is TGTGCCATCAGTGCGAGGGGCGAGCAGTACTTC.

The chain couples TRBV6-4 to TRBJ2-7; the D is unclear. Per germline, CDR1 MRHNA and CDR2 SNTAGT. V was pared by 10 bases and J by 3 bases, with 13 bases between. The CDR3 is 12 amino acids. CDR3 in DNA: TGTGCCATCCAAAGGTCGGGCTACGAGCAGTACGTC. It is translated as CAIQRSGYEQYV.

This chain connects TRBV18 to TRBJ2-3; 10 bases are a match to TRBD2. Looked up from germline, CDR1 is KGHSH and CDR2 is LQKENI. This CDR3 is 16 amino acids long. V was pared by 6 bases and J by 1 base, with 7 bases of the junction left unmatched. This CDR3 reads CASSPATSGGTDTQYF. The DNA for the CDR3 is TGTGCCAGCTCCCCAGCAACTAGCGGGGGCACAGATACGCAGTATTTT.

The chain recombines TRBV19 with TRBJ2-1; 13 bases map to TRBD2. The CDR3 loop spans 18 amino acids. The V and J ends lost 7 bases and 0 bases, in that order; junction bases with no gene match: 9. Germline assignment: CDR1 LNHDA and CDR2 SQIVND (reference sequence). CDR3 nucleotide sequence: TGTGCCAGTAAAAAGGGACTAGCGGGGTCGAGCTCCTACAATGAGCAGTTCTTC. This codes for CASKKGLAGSSSYNEQFF. Filled out from reference TRBV19 and TRBJ2-1, the complete variable domain reads DGGITQSPKYLFRKEGQNVTLSCEQNLNHDAMYWYRQDPGQGLRLIYYSQIVNDFQKGDIAEGYSVSREKKESFPLTVTSAQKNPTAFYLCASKKGLAGSSSYNEQFFGPGTRLTVL.

V and J are TRBV30 and TRBJ1-4; tentative D call: TRBD1 (6 bases). The CDR3 has 12 amino acids. V lost 7 bases to trimming and J lost 14 bases, with 20 bases between them. Looked up from germline, CDR1 is GTSNPN and CDR2 is SVGIG (reference sequence). CDR3 sequence: CAYQPGQRLLFF. In DNA, the CDR3 is TGTGCCTATCAGCCGGGACAAAGGTTGCTGTTTTTT.

This chain connects TRBV7-2 to TRBJ2-1, with TRBD2 as a possible D gene (5 bases). CDR3 length: 15 residues. V lost 5 bases and J lost 0, with 11 bases in between. The germline gives CDR1 SGHTA, CDR2 FQGNSA. The DNA of the CDR3 is TGTGCCAGCAGCCCTTGGGAGAGCTCCTACAATGAGCAGTTCTTC. This encodes CASSPWESSYNEQFF.